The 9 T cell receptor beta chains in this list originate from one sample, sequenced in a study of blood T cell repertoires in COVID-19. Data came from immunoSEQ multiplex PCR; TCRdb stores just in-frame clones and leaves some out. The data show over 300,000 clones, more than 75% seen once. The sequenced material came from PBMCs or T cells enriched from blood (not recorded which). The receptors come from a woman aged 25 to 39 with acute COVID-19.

CDR3 loop: CASSERERGVYNEQFF. The CDR3 DNA follows: TGTGCCAGCAGTGAAAGGGAGCGGGGGGTCTACAATGAGCAGTTCTTC. The rearrangement links TRBV6-1 to TRBJ2-1; 9 positions agree with TRBD2. Losses at the gene ends were 2 bases for V and 3 bases for J; bases not matched to a gene: 5. This CDR3 region has 16 residues. Germline loops: CDR1 MNHNS, CDR2 SASEGT.

The CDR3 DNA reads as TGTGCCAGCAGCCACGGACTAGCGGCCACCGGGGAGCTGTTTTTT. The encoded protein is CASSHGLAATGELFF. The rearrangement links TRBV7-2 to TRBJ2-2; 10 nucleotides align to TRBD2. The CDR3 is made up of 15 amino acids. Trimming at V came to 5 bases and at J to 4 bases, leaving 4 bases not matched to a gene. From germline, CDR1 is SGHTA and CDR2 FQGNSA.

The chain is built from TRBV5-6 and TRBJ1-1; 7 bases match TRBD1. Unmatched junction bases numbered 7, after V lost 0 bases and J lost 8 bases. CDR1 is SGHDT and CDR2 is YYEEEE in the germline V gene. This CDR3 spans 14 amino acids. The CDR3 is CASSLVGTALEAFF. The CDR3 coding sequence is TGTGCCAGCAGCTTGGTGGGGACAGCCTTAGAAGCTTTCTTT.

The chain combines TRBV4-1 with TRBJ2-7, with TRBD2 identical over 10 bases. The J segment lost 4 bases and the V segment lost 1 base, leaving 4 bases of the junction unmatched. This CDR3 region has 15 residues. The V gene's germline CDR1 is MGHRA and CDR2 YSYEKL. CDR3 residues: CASSQGASGGYEQYF. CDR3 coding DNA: TGCGCCAGCAGCCAAGGGGCTAGCGGGGGATACGAGCAGTACTTC.

For the CDR3, the DNA is TGTGCCAGCAGCGGACAGGCCTTACAAGCTTTCTTT. Translated, it gives CASSGQALQAFF. The chain uses TRBV3-1 (or the pseudogene TRBV3-2) and TRBJ1-1; 7 bases align to TRBD1. Germline V gives CDR1 LGHDT, CDR2 YNNKEL (reference sequence). CDR3 size: 12 residues. V lost 5 bases, J lost 9 bases, and 6 bases stayed unmatched.

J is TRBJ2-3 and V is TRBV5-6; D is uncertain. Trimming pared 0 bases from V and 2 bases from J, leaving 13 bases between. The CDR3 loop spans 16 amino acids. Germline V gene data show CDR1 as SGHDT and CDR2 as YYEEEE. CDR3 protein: CASSLGARPYTDTQYF. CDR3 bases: TGTGCCAGCAGCTTGGGCGCGCGGCCCTACACAGATACGCAGTATTTT.

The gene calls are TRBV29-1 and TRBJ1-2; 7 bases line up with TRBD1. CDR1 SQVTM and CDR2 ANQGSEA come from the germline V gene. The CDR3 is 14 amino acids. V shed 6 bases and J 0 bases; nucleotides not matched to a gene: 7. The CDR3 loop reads CSVSLGGANYGYTF. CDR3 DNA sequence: TGCAGCGTCTCCTTAGGGGGCGCTAACTATGGCTACACCTTC. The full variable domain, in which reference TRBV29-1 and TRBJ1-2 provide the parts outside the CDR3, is SAVISQKPSRDICQRGTSLTIQCQVDSQVTMMFWYRQQPGQSLTLIATANQGSEATYESGFVIDKFPISRPNLTFSTLTVSNMSPEDSSIYLCSVSLGGANYGYTFGSGTRLTVV.

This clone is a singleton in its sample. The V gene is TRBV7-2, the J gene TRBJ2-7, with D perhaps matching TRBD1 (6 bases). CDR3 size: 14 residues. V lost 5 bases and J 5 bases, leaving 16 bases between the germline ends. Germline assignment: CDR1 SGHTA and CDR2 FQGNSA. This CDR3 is CASSPTGYSDEQYF. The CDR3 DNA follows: TGTGCCAGCAGCCCAACAGGGTATTCCGACGAGCAGTACTTC.

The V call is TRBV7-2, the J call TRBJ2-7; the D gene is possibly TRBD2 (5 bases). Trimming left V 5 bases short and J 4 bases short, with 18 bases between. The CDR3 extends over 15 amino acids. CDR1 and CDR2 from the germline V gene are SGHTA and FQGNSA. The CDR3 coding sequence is TGTGCCAGCAGCCCCCTCGAGGGAATTCTTTACGAGCAGTACTTC. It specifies CASSPLEGILYEQYF. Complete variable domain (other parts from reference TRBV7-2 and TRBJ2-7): GAGVSQSPSNKVTEKGKDVELRCDPISGHTALYWYRQSLGQGLEFLIYFQGNSAPDKSGLPSDRFSAERTGGSVSTLTIQRTQQEDSAVYLCASSPLEGILYEQYFGPGTRLTVT.